These T cell receptor beta chains were read from a single sample in a study of Ad26.COV2.S vaccination and SARS-CoV-2 variants. The method was immunoSEQ multiplex PCR; TCRdb's version includes in-frame clones alone and lacks a portion of them. The data hold 350,000 to 500,000 clones, with 80% to 95% observed a single time. Sequenced here: peripheral blood, sampled in a trial of Ad26.COV2.S vaccine versus placebo. These TCRs come from a person aged 18-65 years who received the Ad26.COV2.S COVID-19 vaccine or a placebo. Both conserved end residues are part of each CDR3. D genes are given only for firm matches. The listing skips clone size in some rows; elsewhere it reads once, few, many or a size class.

clone_size	v_call	cdr3_length	j_call	d_call	cdr3_nt	cdr3_aa
.	TRBV10-3	15	TRBJ2-1	TRBD1	TGTGCCATCAGTGCGCCGGGACAGGGGGCGGGTGAGCAGTTCTTC	CAISAPGQGAGEQFF
.	TRBV2	16	TRBJ2-2	TRBD2	TGTGCCAGCAGCACCCATAGCGGGAACAACACCGGGGAGCTGTTTTTT	CASSTHSGNNTGELFF
.	TRBV10-3	15	TRBJ2-7	TRBD1	TGTGCCATCAGTGATGGACAGGGGGCTACCTACGAGCAGTACTTC	CAISDGQGATYEQYF
.	TRBV5-1	15	TRBJ2-5	.	TGCGCCAGCAGCTTGCGATCAGGGTCACAAGAGACCCAGTACTTC	CASSLRSGSQETQYF
.	TRBV13	13	TRBJ2-7	TRBD1	TGTGCCAGCAGCTCGACGACAGGGCGCGAGCAGTACTTC	CASSSTTGREQYF
.	TRBV5-4	12	TRBJ2-1	TRBD1	TGTGCCAGCAGCTTTGGACAGGATGTACAGTTCTTC	CASSFGQDVQFF
.	TRBV19	12	TRBJ1-4	.	TGTGCCAGCAGGGACGAAAATGAAAAACTGTTTTTT	CASRDENEKLFF
.	TRBV7-5	16	TRBJ1-2	.	TGTGCCAGAAGCTCCCAACAGGGGTTGGAGGACTATGGCTACACCTTC	CARSSQQGLEDYGYTF
.	TRBV5-1	15	TRBJ1-1	TRBD1	TGCGCCAGCAGCTTGGAAGGACAGGGTGTCTCTGAAGCTTTCTTT	CASSLEGQGVSEAFF
.	TRBV7-9	11	TRBJ1-6	.	TGTGCCAGCAGCTTATCGACACCCCTCCACTTT	CASSLSTPLHF
.	TRBV19	14	TRBJ2-2	.	TGTGCCAGTAGTATAGGTGGGGAGGACGGGGAGCTGTTTTTT	CASSIGGEDGELFF
.	TRBV18	15	TRBJ2-3	TRBD1	TGTGCCAGCTCAGGCTCTACGACAGGGTTGGATACGCAGTATTTT	CASSGSTTGLDTQYF
.	TRBV6-2/TRBV6-3	12	TRBJ1-4	.	TGTGCCAGCAGCCTGAGGAGAGAAAAACTGTTTTTT	CASSLRREKLFF
.	TRBV23-1	16	TRBJ2-7	TRBD1	TGCGCCAGCAGTCAGAGGGGACAGGGGCCCTCCTACGAGCAGTACTTC	CASSQRGQGPSYEQYF
.	TRBV18	14	TRBJ2-7	.	TGTGCCAGCTCACCACCCTCTAGGGCCTACGAGCAGTACTTC	CASSPPSRAYEQYF
.	TRBV2	14	TRBJ2-1	.	TGTGCCAGCACCATGACGGGAACCTACAATGAGCAGTTCTTC	CASTMTGTYNEQFF
few	TRBV9	15	TRBJ2-1	.	TGTGCCAGCAGCGTTGAGGGGTACTCCTACAATGAGCAGTTCTTC	CASSVEGYSYNEQFF
.	TRBV15	12	TRBJ1-4	.	TGTGCCGTCGGTCCGGGGGCGGAAAAACTGTTTTTT	CAVGPGAEKLFF
.	TRBV12-5	13	TRBJ2-7	.	TGTGCTAGTGGTTTGTCCCTCACCTACGAGCAGTACTTC	CASGLSLTYEQYF
.	TRBV7-2	14	TRBJ2-7	.	TGTGCCAGCAGCCACATAACCGCTGGCCGCGAGCAGTACTTC	CASSHITAGREQYF
.	TRBV11-1	16	TRBJ2-1	TRBD2	TGTGCCAGCAGCTTAGGGACTAGCGGGAGGTACAATGAGCAGTTCTTC	CASSLGTSGRYNEQFF
.	TRBV2	13	TRBJ1-1	.	TGTGCCAGCAACACAGACAGGAACACTGAAGCTTTCTTT	CASNTDRNTEAFF
.	TRBV7-9	15	TRBJ1-4	.	TGTGCCAGCACTAGGGGAGAAGCAACTAATGAAAAACTGTTTTTT	CASTRGEATNEKLFF
.	TRBV18	16	TRBJ1-1	.	TGTGCCAGCTCACCCACGGAGATCGCCCTGGACACTGAAGCTTTCTTT	CASSPTEIALDTEAFF
.	TRBV5-6	13	TRBJ1-5	.	TGTGCCAGCAGCTCCAGGGTCCCCCAGCCCCAGCATTTT	CASSSRVPQPQHF
.	TRBV7-9	14	TRBJ1-2	TRBD1	TGTGCCAGCAGGGATGGGACAGTTAAAGATGGCTACACCTTC	CASRDGTVKDGYTF
.	TRBV3-1/TRBV3-2	16	TRBJ2-7	.	TGTGCCAGCAGCCAAGAATTAACCCCGCTCCACTTGGAGCAGTACTTC	CASSQELTPLHLEQYF
.	TRBV28	15	TRBJ1-4	.	TGTGCCAGCAGTACGATCGGGGTGGCGGATGAAAAACTGTTTTTT	CASSTIGVADEKLFF
.	TRBV19	15	TRBJ2-7	TRBD1	TGTGCCAGTAGTATAACAGGACAGGGAAGAGGGGAGCAGTACTTC	CASSITGQGRGEQYF
.	TRBV19	16	TRBJ2-1	TRBD2	TGTGCCAGTAGTATAGCGGCAAGCGGGAGGGCCGGTGAGCAGTTCTTC	CASSIAASGRAGEQFF
.	TRBV6-4	14	TRBJ2-2	.	TGTGCCAGCAGTGCGACAGGACGGACCGGGGAGCTGTTTTTT	CASSATGRTGELFF
.	TRBV11-2	12	TRBJ2-3	.	TGTGCCAGCAGCCTCTCTTTCTATACGCAGTATTTT	CASSLSFYTQYF
.	TRBV5-1	13	TRBJ2-7	.	TGCGCCAGCAGCGTGGACGTACGCTACGAGCAGTACTTC	CASSVDVRYEQYF
.	TRBV2	15	TRBJ2-4	.	TGTGCCAGCACGAGGGACACCATAGCCAAAAACATTCAGTACTTC	CASTRDTIAKNIQYF
.	TRBV18	16	TRBJ2-7	TRBD1	TGTGCCAGCTCACCACCAGGGACAGGGGGCCCCTACGAGCAGTACTTC	CASSPPGTGGPYEQYF
.	TRBV6-5	14	TRBJ1-1	TRBD1	TGTGCCAGCAGCAGGACAGGGGAGAACACTGAAGCTTTCTTT	CASSRTGENTEAFF
.	TRBV6-5	14	TRBJ1-5	.	TGTGCCAGCAGTAACCCAGGGGAGGATCAGCCCCAGCATTTT	CASSNPGEDQPQHF
.	TRBV14	16	TRBJ2-1	TRBD2	TGTGCCAGCAGCCAAATCCTAGCGGCCGGGCTCAATGAGCAGTTCTTC	CASSQILAAGLNEQFF
.	TRBV27	15	TRBJ2-5	TRBD2	TGTGCCAGCAGTCTCGGACTAGCGGGAGTGGAGACCCAGTACTTC	CASSLGLAGVETQYF
.	TRBV2	13	TRBJ1-2	TRBD1	TGTGCCAGCAATCCGACAGGGATCTATGGCTACACCTTC	CASNPTGIYGYTF
.	TRBV7-9	16	TRBJ2-3	.	TGTGCCAGCCAGAATCGTCCGACCTCTAGCACAGATACGCAGTATTTT	CASQNRPTSSTDTQYF
few	TRBV28	16	TRBJ2-3	TRBD2	TGTGCCAGCAGGACGTCGGGGACTAGCGGCACAGATACGCAGTATTTT	CASRTSGTSGTDTQYF
.	TRBV7-2	14	TRBJ2-1	TRBD2	TGTGCCAGCAGCCCCGGGACTAGCGGGAGAGATCAGTTCTTC	CASSPGTSGRDQFF
.	TRBV7-9	16	TRBJ2-5	TRBD1	TGTGCCAGCAGCTCACCGGGACAGGGTCCGCGGGGGTACGGGTACTTC	CASSSPGQGPRGYGYF
.	TRBV5-1	17	TRBJ2-3	TRBD1	TGCGCCAGCAGCTTGGAGGGACAGGGCAAGAACACAGATACGCAGTATTTT	CASSLEGQGKNTDTQYF
.	TRBV27	14	TRBJ2-7	TRBD2	TGTGCCAGCCGTCCTAGCGGGAGTATCCACGAGCAGTACTTC	CASRPSGSIHEQYF
.	TRBV6-2/TRBV6-3	14	TRBJ2-1	.	TGTGCCAGCAGTTATCGACCTGAGGGCAATGAGCAGTTCTTC	CASSYRPEGNEQFF
.	TRBV30	13	TRBJ2-2	.	TGTGCCTGGAGGGGGGGAGGTGCCGGGGAGCTGTTTTTT	CAWRGGGAGELFF
.	TRBV2	14	TRBJ1-5	.	TGTGCCAGCAGTGTTACGCATAGCAATCAGCCCCAGCATTTT	CASSVTHSNQPQHF
once	TRBV20-1	10	TRBJ2-1	.	TGCAGTGCTCAGAACAATGAGCAGTTCTTC	CSAQNNEQFF
.	TRBV7-9	13	TRBJ1-1	.	TGTGCCAGCAGCCCTTGGGGGGGCACTGAAGCTTTCTTT	CASSPWGGTEAFF
.	TRBV15	15	TRBJ2-3	TRBD2	TGTGCCACCAGCAGAGAGCTAGCGGGAGACGGTACGCAGTATTTT	CATSRELAGDGTQYF
once	TRBV30	13	TRBJ1-2	.	TGTGCCTGGAGTGTTTGGGGGGCGCTTGGCTACACCTTC	CAWSVWGALGYTF
.	TRBV30	13	TRBJ2-2	.	TGTGCCTGGAGTGTAAGCCTCACCGGGGAGCTGTTTTTT	CAWSVSLTGELFF
.	TRBV9	18	TRBJ2-1	TRBD2	TGTGCCAGCAGTTTCGAACCCCCTAGCGGGAAAAAGATCAATGAGCAGTTCTTC	CASSFEPPSGKKINEQFF
.	TRBV5-4	14	TRBJ1-4	.	TGTGCCAGCAGCTTGGGGATTACTAATGAAAAACTGTTTTTT	CASSLGITNEKLFF